This T cell receptor (beta chain) was profiled in a study of radiation and T cells in renal cell carcinoma. General study results and limits: From baseline, blood top tumor clonotypes peaked at 2 weeks post-radiation.

Regarding time point: blood 4 weeks post-SBRT, at nephrectomy. Indicated treatment: 15 Gy SBRT to primary tumor, nephrectomy 4 weeks later. Germline CDR1 reads SGHDT; CDR2 reads YYEEEE. Between the trimmed V and J ends, which lost 4 bases and 0 bases, there was a span of 8 bases. There are 14 residues in the CDR3. Repertoires were generated with immunoSEQ multiplex PCR, while TCRdb's copy carries only in-frame clones and drops some. In the table there are under 200,000 clones, about 87% of which are singletons. As for this clone: What it binds is unknown.

The input for sequencing was blood, taken from a patient whose treatment included radiotherapy and nephrectomy. This sequence was found in a woman aged 50 to 60 with renal cell carcinoma. J is TRBJ1-5 and V is TRBV5-6; weak D call: TRBD1 (6 bases). Here the CDR3 reads CASSHRASNQPQHF. The CDR3 DNA reads TGTGCCAGCAGCCACAGGGCTAGCAATCAGCCCCAGCATTTT.